Only one count was recorded for the clone carrying this TCR beta chain. The protocol was immunoSEQ multiplex PCR, while the TCRdb copy is restricted to in-frame clones and leaves out a portion. The repertoire holds under 300,000 clones, with around 89% as singletons. This sample was taken from a study of blood T cell repertoires in COVID-19. Study overall: Collection of acute and convalescent COVID-19 samples took place in the United States, Italy and Spain.

Material: peripheral blood. The receptor was derived from a woman aged 55 to 70 with COVID-19, enrolled during active disease.

CDR3 in DNA: TGTGCCAGTAGTGCTGCCGGGACTTTGAACACCGGGGAGCTGTTTTTT. This encodes CASSAAGTLNTGELFF. The rearrangement links TRBV19 to TRBJ2-2; the D gene is possibly TRBD2 (6 bases). Trimming cost V 5 bases and J 1 base, with 14 bases left between them. CDR1 LNHDA and CDR2 SQIVND come from the germline V gene (reference sequence). The CDR3 is made up of 16 amino acids.